One and the same sample provided the 17 T cell receptor beta chains below, sequenced in a study of breast tumors, draining lymph nodes, adjacent tissues. Samples came from axillary lymph nodes draining the breast cancer. TCRdb re-called the multiplex PCR reads through MiXCR, storing one row per CDR3 protein. Found here are approximately 190,000 distinct CDR3 sequences, approximately 33% of them singletons; the top ten hold approximately 4.3%. The sample comprised axillary lymph node tissue. These receptors came from a female donor with breast cancer. Some clones in this sample may be carry-over from other donors' samples.

This clonotype was seen a single time. One junction end disagrees with the germline gene, perhaps due to a read error. The chain is built from TRBV27 and TRBJ2-6; D is perhaps TRBD1 or TRBD2 (5 bases each). The CDR3 runs 16 residues. Germline V gene lookup returns CDR1 MNHEY and CDR2 SMNVEV (reference sequence). In DNA, the CDR3 is TGTGCCAGCAGTAGTGCGCGGGCATCTGGGGCCAGCGTCCTGACTTTC. It translates to CASSSARASGASVLTF.

The table lists this clonotype with many counts. The chain recombines TRBV2 with TRBJ2-5; TRBD1 or TRBD2 may be the D gene (5 bases each). Germline CDR1 is SNHLY and CDR2 is FYNNEI. The CDR3 extends over 16 amino acids. V shed 4 bases and J shed 7 bases, with 22 bases lying between them. CDR3 loop: CASSGFGTPIEGTQYF. The CDR3 nucleotides read TGTGCCAGCAGTGGGTTCGGGACCCCCATCGAAGGGACCCAGTACTTC.

This clonotype was picked up many times. The chain recombines TRBV5-1 with TRBJ2-7, with a tentative D call TRBD2 (8 bases). The length of the CDR3 is 19 residues. Germline values: CDR1 SGHRS, CDR2 YFSETQ. With 4 bases removed from V and 3 bases from J, the gap between germline ends came to 29 bases. CDR3 DNA sequence: TGCGCCAGCAGCCTCCCCGTACAGGGGTTAGCGGGAAAGTACTACGAGCAGTACTTC. Translating gives CASSLPVQGLAGKYYEQYF. Supplemented by reference TRBV5-1 and TRBJ2-7, the full variable domain reads KAGVTQTPRYLIKTRGQQVTLSCSPISGHRSVSWYQQTPGQGLQFLFEYFSETQRNKGNFPGRFSGRQFSNSRSEMNVSTLELGDSALYLCASSLPVQGLAGKYYEQYFGPGTRLTVT.

This clonotype showed up many times. The chain has TRBV30 and TRBJ2-1, with a tentative D call TRBD2 (6 bases). The germline V gene has CDR1 GTSNPN and CDR2 SVGIG (reference sequence). This CDR3 contains 15 residues. Trimming took off 6 bases at V and 6 bases at J, with 21 bases between the two ends. This CDR3 is CACQTGLSRANEQFF. The CDR3 DNA follows: TGTGCCTGCCAAACTGGACTATCTCGGGCCAATGAGCAGTTCTTC.

This clonotype has at least ten counts. The chain is built from TRBV20-1 and TRBJ2-7, with 11 bases lining up with TRBD2. This CDR3 is 13 amino acids long. Trimming took 3 bases from V and 6 from J; bases not matched to a gene: 4. Germline V CDR1 and CDR2: DFQATT, SNEGSKA (reference sequence). The CDR3 is CSASGLAGGEQYF. The CDR3 bases are TGCAGTGCTAGTGGGCTAGCGGGAGGCGAGCAGTACTTC.

This clonotype was detected a few times. Since a much larger clone is just one base distant, this may be a read error. Because it lacks the conserved phenylalanine or tryptophan at the end, this CDR3 is likely a read error. This chain joins TRBV14 and TRBJ1-2; D is unresolved. The CDR3 is 13 amino acids. Germline-derived CDR1 and CDR2 are SGHDN and FVKESK. Trimming removed 3 bases from V and 8 bases from J, with 13 bases in between. CDR3 nucleotide sequence: TGTGCCAGCAGCCAGAACCTCCTGTGGGGCTACACCTCC. Amino acid sequence: CASSQNLLWGYTS.

The table lists this clonotype with many counts. The V gene is TRBV4-1, the J gene TRBJ2-6; the D gene is possibly TRBD2 (5 bases). V shed 0 bases and J shed 0 bases, with 18 bases lying between them. The CDR3 has 20 amino acids. Germline values: CDR1 MGHRA, CDR2 YSYEKL. This CDR3 reads CASSQDPLRGWGSGANVLTF. The DNA of the CDR3 is TGCGCCAGCAGCCAAGATCCCCTCCGGGGTTGGGGCTCTGGGGCCAACGTCCTGACTTTC.

Notes on this clonotype: This may be a read error, as it is one base from a much larger clone. The CDR3 carries no conserved terminal phenylalanine or tryptophan, so it likely arises from a read error. The rearrangement uses TRBV12-3 or TRBV12-4 and TRBJ2-1; 7 bases agree with TRBD2. The J segment lost 6 bases and the V segment lost 2 bases, leaving 10 bases of the junction unmatched. This CDR3 has 16 residues. CDR3 nucleotides: TGTGCCAGCAGTTTATGGGTGAGCGGGGCACGCAATGAGCAGTTCTGC. Protein sequence: CASSLWVSGARNEQFC.

The sample holds a few counts of this clonotype. This may be a read error, as it is one base from a much larger clone. CDR3 loop: CASRGTANHGYTF. The CDR3 bases are TGTGCCAGCAGAGGGACAGCTAACCATGGCTACACCTTC. The rearrangement uses TRBV12-3 or TRBV12-4 and TRBJ1-2, with TRBD1 matching over 7 bases. The length of the CDR3 is 13 residues.

CDR3 nucleotides: TGCAGTGCCCCACTCGGGGGCTCTGGGGCCAACGTCCTGACTTTC. Translated: CSAPLGGSGANVLTF. The chain couples TRBV20-1 to TRBJ2-6; possible D gene TRBD2, 6 bases. CDR3 length: 15 amino acids. The ends were cut back, 6 bases at V and 0 bases at J, with 12 bases in the middle. CDR1 and CDR2 (germline): DFQATT, SNEGSKA (reference sequence).

This clonotype was detected ten times or more. The chain employs TRBV7-8 and TRBJ2-7; D gene uncertain. CDR3 length equals 12 residues. Germline V CDR1 and CDR2: SGHVS, FQNEAQ. Between the trimmed V and J ends, which lost 4 bases and 7 bases, there was a span of 11 bases. The CDR3 DNA reads TGTGCCAGCAGCTCAAACCGAAGGGAGCAGTACTTC. Residues: CASSSNRREQYF.

This clonotype has only one observation. V usage is TRBV9 and J usage is TRBJ1-2, with D possibly TRBD1 on 5 matching bases. The CDR3 loop spans 17 amino acids. CDR1 is SGDLS, CDR2 YYNGEE, per germline. The V and J ends lost 0 bases and 4 bases respectively, with 19 bases between them. As DNA, the CDR3 is TGTGCCAGCAGCGTAGGCCGGGCCGGGGGGAGGGCCTATGGCTACACCTTC. It codes for CASSVGRAGGRAYGYTF.

This clonotype was counted between two and nine times. J is TRBJ2-3 and V is TRBV2; the D is unclear. The CDR3 sequence is 14 residues long. Deletions cut 6 bases from V and 11 bases from J, with 21 bases between. Germline-derived CDR1 and CDR2 are SNHLY and FYNNEI. The DNA of the CDR3 is TGTGCCAGCAGAGACGGTGGCTCCTACAATGAGCAGTATTTT. Translated: CASRDGGSYNEQYF.

With regard to this clonotype: Possible read error: a much larger clone is one base away. V usage is TRBV28 and J usage is TRBJ2-7; 15 bases line up with TRBD2. The germline V gene encodes CDR1 MDHEN and CDR2 SYDVKM. The V gene end was trimmed by 10 bases and the J gene end by 5 bases; junction bases not matched to a gene: 18. The CDR3 consists of 18 residues. The CDR3 reads CANTPGTSGRSSGNEQYF. CDR3 coding DNA: TGTGCCAACACCCCAGGGACTAGCGGGAGGAGTTCGGGCAACGAGCAGTACTTC.

This clonotype was recorded many times. The chain has TRBV7-2 and TRBJ2-4; 14 nucleotides align to TRBD2. The V segment lost 4 bases and the J segment 8 bases; nucleotides outside the gene matches: 7. This CDR3 spans 16 amino acids. Germline loops: CDR1 SGHTA, CDR2 FQGNSA. The CDR3 DNA is TGTGCCAGCAGCTCGGGACTAGCGGGAGTCGGGGACATTCAGTACTTC. Its translation: CASSSGLAGVGDIQYF.

The sample holds many counts of this clonotype. For the CDR3, the DNA is TGCAGTGCTAGTGCGGGGGCCACAGATACGCAGTATTTT. Residues: CSASAGATDTQYF. This chain uses TRBV20-1 with TRBJ2-3, with TRBD2 as a possible D gene (7 bases). Germline lookup yields CDR1 DFQATT and CDR2 SNEGSKA (reference sequence). Trimming took off 3 bases at V and 2 bases at J, with 9 bases between the two ends. This CDR3 region has 13 residues.

This clonotype was seen only a few times. The rearrangement links TRBV3-1 to TRBJ2-3; no clear D. In germline, CDR1 is LGHDT, CDR2 YNNKEL (reference sequence). Trimming took 4 bases from V and 2 from J, leaving 7 bases between them. The CDR3 contains 13 residues. CDR3 DNA sequence: TGTGCCAGCAGCCCCCTTCACACAGATACGCAGTATTTT. Translating it yields CASSPLHTDTQYF.